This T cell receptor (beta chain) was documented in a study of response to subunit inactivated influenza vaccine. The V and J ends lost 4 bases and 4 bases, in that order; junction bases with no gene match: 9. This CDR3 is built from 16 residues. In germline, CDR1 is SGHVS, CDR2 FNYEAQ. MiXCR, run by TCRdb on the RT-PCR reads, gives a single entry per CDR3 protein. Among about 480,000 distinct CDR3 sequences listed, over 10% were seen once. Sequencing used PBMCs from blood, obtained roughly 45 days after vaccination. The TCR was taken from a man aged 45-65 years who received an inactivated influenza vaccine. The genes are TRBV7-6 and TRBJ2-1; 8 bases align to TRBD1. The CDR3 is CASSSKGQEPYNEQFF. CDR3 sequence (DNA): TGTGCCAGCAGCTCAAAGGGACAGGAACCGTACAATGAGCAGTTCTTC.